This TCR beta chain was sequenced for a study of T cell clonotyping in hematopoietic cell transplantation. At the level of the study: Recipient samples before transplant were obtained post-cytoreduction. Study findings and constraints: Pathologically expanded recipient clonotypes increased progressively from day 30 to day 180 as diversity fell. Higher Inverse Simpson Index values in graft donor and pretransplant recipient predicted broader posttransplant TCR diversity.

Measured with immunoSEQ multiplex PCR; TCRdb has only the in-frame clones, and not every one. The sample contains 29,000 or so clones, approximately 80% of which appear only once. In regard to this clone: Its target is not known.

This CDR3 region has 17 residues. V was trimmed by 0 bases and J by 6 bases, leaving 15 bases between them. Germline CDR1 MGHRA, CDR2 YSYEKL. The time point was: recipient sample about 28 days before transplant, after cytoreduction. The receptor's source is a woman in her 30s with chronic myeloid leukemia. Some clones in this sample may be carry-over from other donors' samples. The chain carries TRBV4-1 and TRBJ1-6; D is ambiguous. This sample comprised peripheral blood mononuclear cells, obtained before stem cell transplant. The CDR3 loop reads CASSQDLDSEANSPLHF. DNA of the CDR3: TGCGCCAGCAGCCAAGATCTGGACTCCGAAGCTAATTCACCCCTCCACTTT.